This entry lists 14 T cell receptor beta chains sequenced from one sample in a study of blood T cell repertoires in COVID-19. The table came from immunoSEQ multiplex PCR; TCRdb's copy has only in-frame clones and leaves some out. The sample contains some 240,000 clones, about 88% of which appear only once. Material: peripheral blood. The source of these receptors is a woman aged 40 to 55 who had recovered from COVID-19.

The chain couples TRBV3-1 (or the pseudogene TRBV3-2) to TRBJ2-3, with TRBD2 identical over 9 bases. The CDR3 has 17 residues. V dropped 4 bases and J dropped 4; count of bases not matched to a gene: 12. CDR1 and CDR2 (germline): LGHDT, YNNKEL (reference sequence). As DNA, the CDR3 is TGTGCCAGCAGCCCCCTTTGGAGTAGCGGGAGTTCAGATACGCAGTATTTT. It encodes CASSPLWSSGSSDTQYF.

The CDR3 region is CASSISRGGDLDYGYTF. The CDR3 region has the DNA TGTGCCAGTAGTATATCACGAGGAGGGGATCTGGACTATGGCTACACCTTC. This sequence joins TRBV19 and TRBJ1-2; tentative D call: TRBD1 (5 bases). The V end was cut by 2 bases, the J end by 3 bases, with 19 bases between. This CDR3 is built from 17 residues. In germline, CDR1 is LNHDA, CDR2 SQIVND (reference sequence).

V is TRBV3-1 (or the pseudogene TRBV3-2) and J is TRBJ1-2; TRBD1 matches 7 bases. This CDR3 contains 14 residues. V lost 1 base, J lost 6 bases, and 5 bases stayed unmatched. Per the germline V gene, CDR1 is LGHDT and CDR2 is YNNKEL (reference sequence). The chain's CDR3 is CASSQVTGANGYTF. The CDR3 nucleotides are TGTGCCAGCAGCCAAGTCACAGGGGCTAATGGCTACACCTTC.

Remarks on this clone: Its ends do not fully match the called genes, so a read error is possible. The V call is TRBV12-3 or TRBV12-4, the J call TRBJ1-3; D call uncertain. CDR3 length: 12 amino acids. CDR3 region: CVSSSPRNTIYF. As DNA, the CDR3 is TGTGTCAGCAGTTCCCCACGGAACACCATATATTTT.

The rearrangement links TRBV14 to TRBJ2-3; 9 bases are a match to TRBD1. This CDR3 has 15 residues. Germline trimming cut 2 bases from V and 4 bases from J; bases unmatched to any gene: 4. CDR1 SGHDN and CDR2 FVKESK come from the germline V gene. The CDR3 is CASSQKTGGSDTQYF. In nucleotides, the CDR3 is TGTGCCAGCAGCCAAAAGACAGGGGGTTCAGATACGCAGTATTTT. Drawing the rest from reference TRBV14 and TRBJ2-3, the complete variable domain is EAGVTQFPSHSVIEKGQTVTLRCDPISGHDNLYWYRRVMGKEIKFLLHFVKESKQDESGMPNNRFLAERTGGTYSTLKVQPAELEDSGVYFCASSQKTGGSDTQYFGPGTRLTVL.

The CDR3 loop is CASPGQPTSYEQYV. The CDR3 DNA sequence: TGTGCCAGCCCGGGACAGCCGACCTCCTACGAGCAGTACGTC. This chain links TRBV6-5 with TRBJ2-7, with TRBD1 matching 7 bases. Germline CDR1 MNHEY, CDR2 SVGAGI. The CDR3 length is 14 residues. V lost 8 bases, J lost 0 bases, and 7 bases stayed unmatched.

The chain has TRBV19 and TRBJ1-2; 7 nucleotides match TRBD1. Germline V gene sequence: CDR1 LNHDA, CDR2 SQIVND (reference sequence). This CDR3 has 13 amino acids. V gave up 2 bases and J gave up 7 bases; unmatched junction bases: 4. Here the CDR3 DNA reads TGTGCCAGTAGTATACAGGGGGAAGGTGGCTACACCTTC. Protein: CASSIQGEGGYTF.

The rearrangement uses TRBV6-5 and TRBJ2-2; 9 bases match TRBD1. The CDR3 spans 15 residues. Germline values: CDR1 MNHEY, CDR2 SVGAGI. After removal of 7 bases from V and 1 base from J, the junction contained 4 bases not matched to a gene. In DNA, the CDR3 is TGTGCCAGCACCGCGGGACAGGGGAACACCGGGGAGCTGTTTTTT. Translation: CASTAGQGNTGELFF.

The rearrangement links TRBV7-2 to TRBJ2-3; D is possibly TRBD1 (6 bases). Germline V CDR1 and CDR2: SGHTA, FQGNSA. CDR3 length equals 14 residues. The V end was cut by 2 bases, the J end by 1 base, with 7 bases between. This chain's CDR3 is CASSLPGGTDTQYF. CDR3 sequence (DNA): TGTGCCAGCAGCTTACCAGGGGGCACAGATACGCAGTATTTT.

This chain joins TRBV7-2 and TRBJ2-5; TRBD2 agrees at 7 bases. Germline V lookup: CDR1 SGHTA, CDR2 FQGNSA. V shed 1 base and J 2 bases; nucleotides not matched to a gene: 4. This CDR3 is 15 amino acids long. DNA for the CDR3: TGTGCCAGCAGCTTAGGGGGGGGGTCTCAAGAGACCCAGTACTTC. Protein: CASSLGGGSQETQYF.

The CDR3, as DNA: TGCGCCAGCAGCTTGGCCGCGCGGGGTACACCTAATGAAAAACTGTTTTTT. Translated, it gives CASSLAARGTPNEKLFF. J is TRBJ1-4 and V is TRBV5-1, with unresolved D. V lost 0 bases and J lost 3, with 15 bases in between. There are 17 residues in the CDR3. Germline CDR1 SGHRS, CDR2 YFSETQ.

The CDR3 loop reads CASSIDRVNEKLFF. In nucleotides, the CDR3 is TGTGCCAGCAGCATAGACAGGGTGAATGAAAAACTGTTTTTT. The chain links TRBV6-5 to TRBJ1-4; 7 positions agree with TRBD1. The CDR3 consists of 14 residues. The J segment lost 5 bases and the V segment lost 6 bases, leaving 6 bases of the junction unmatched. Germline assignment: CDR1 MNHEY and CDR2 SVGAGI.

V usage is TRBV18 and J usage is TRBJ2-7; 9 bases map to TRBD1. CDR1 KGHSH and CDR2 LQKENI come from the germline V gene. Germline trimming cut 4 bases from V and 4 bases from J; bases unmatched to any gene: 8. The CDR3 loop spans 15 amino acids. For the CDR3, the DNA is TGTGCCAGCTCACTAACCGGGACAGGGCTGTACGAGCAGTACTTC. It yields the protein CASSLTGTGLYEQYF.

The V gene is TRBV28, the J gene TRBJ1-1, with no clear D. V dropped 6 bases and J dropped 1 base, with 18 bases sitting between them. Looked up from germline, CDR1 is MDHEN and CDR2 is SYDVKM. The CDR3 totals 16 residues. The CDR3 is CASSTDVAERNTEAFF. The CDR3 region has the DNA TGTGCCAGCAGCACCGATGTCGCCGAGAGGAACACTGAAGCTTTCTTT.